This T cell receptor (beta chain) was profiled in a study of T cells in women clearing cervical HPV infection. As for the study in general: With HLA typing for only a few women, HLA confounding remains possible.

A word on this clone: The antigen remains undetermined. The read finishes 3 residues shy of the CDR3 end, and the germline J gene is used to complete it.

Genomic DNA, averaging roughly 1,200 ng per sample, yielded TCR beta CDR3 via immunoSEQ. Data came from immunoSEQ multiplex PCR; TCRdb stores just in-frame clones and leaves some out. The sample table sets out about 26,000 clones. Study results and caveats: TRBV6-7 abundance was lower in cases than controls (0.11% versus 0.16%). CIN3+ cases had significantly higher TCR repertoire richness than controls, but evenness did not differ.

Per the germline V gene, CDR1 is MDHEN and CDR2 is SYDVKM. V dropped 2 bases and J dropped 3; count of bases not matched to a gene: 13. The CDR3 has 20 amino acids. The sequenced sample was blood buffy coat. The rearrangement links TRBV28 to TRBJ2-2; 12 bases match TRBD2. The clonotype was recovered from a woman aged 18 to 75 with a cervical HPV16 infection that either progressed to CIN3+ or cleared (not recorded which). The CDR3 spells CASSLRGLAGPRVDTGELFF. The CDR3 DNA, read in part, is TGTGCCAGCAGTTTACGGGGACTAGCGGGCCCTAGGGTTGACACCGGGGAG.